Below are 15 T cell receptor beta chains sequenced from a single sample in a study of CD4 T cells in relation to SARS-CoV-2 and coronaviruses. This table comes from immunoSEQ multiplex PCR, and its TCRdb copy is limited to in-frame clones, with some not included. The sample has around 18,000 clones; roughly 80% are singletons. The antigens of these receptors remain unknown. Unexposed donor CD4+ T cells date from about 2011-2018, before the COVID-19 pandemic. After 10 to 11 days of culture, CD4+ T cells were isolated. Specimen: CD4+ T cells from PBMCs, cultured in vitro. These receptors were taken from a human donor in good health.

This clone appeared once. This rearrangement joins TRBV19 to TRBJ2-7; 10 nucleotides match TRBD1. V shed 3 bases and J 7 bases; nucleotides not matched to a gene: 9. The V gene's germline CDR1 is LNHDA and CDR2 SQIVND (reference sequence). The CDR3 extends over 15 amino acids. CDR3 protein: CASSITGTGVEEQYF. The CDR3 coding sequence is TGTGCCAGTAGTATCACCGGGACAGGGGTGGAAGAGCAGTACTTC.

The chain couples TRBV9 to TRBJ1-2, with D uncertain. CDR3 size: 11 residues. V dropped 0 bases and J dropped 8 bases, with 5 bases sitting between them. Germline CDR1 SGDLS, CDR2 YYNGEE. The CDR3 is CASSVDGGYTF. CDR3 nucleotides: TGTGCCAGCAGCGTAGACGGGGGCTACACCTTC.

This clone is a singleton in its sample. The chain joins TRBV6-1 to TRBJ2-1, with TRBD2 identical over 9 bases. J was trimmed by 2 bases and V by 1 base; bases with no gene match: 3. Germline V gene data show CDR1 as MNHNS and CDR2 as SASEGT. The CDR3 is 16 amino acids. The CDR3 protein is CASSEGAGGAYNEQFF. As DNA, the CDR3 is TGTGCCAGCAGTGAAGGGGCGGGAGGGGCCTACAATGAGCAGTTCTTC.

The CDR3 DNA is TGTGCCAGCTCACCACCGAGAGTATTGGTCTCGGGACGGCCCTTTTGGTCTGGGGCCAACGTCCTGACTTTC. Its translation: CASSPPRVLVSGRPFWSGANVLTF. V usage is TRBV18 and J usage is TRBJ2-6; D is tentatively TRBD1 or TRBD2 (5 bases each). The germline V and J ends were trimmed by 0 bases and 1 base, with 31 bases remaining between them. The CDR3 totals 24 residues. CDR1 and CDR2 (germline): KGHSH, LQKENI.

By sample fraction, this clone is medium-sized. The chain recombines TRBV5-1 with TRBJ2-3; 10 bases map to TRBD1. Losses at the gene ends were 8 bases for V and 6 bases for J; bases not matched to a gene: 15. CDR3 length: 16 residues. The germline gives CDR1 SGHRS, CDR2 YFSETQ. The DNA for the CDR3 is TGCGCCAGTTATCCGGGACAGGGGTCGTCTACCGATACGCAGTATTTT. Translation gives CASYPGQGSSTDTQYF.

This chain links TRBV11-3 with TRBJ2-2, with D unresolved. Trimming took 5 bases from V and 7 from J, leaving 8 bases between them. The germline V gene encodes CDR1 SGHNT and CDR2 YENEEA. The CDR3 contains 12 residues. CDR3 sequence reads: CASSPGVGELFF. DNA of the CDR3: TGTGCCAGCAGCCCTGGGGTCGGGGAGCTGTTTTTT.

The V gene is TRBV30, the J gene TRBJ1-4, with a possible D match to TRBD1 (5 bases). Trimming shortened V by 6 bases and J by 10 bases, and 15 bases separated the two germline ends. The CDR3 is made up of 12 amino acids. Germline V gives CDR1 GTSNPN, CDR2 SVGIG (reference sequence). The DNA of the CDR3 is TGTGCCTGTCAGCAGGGCACCGGAAAACTGTTTTTT. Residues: CACQQGTGKLFF.

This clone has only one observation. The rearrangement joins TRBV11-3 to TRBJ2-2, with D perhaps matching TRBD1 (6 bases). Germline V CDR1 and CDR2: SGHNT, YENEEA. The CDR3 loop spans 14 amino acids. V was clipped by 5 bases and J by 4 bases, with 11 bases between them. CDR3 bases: TGTGCCAGCAGCGCCGGACAGTTCACCGGGGAGCTGTTTTTT. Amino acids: CASSAGQFTGELFF.

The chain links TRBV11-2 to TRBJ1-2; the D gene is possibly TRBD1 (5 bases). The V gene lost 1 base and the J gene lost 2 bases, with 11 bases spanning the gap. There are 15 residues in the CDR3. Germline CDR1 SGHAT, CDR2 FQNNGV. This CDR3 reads CASSLGHRDNYGYTF. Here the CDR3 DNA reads TGTGCCAGCAGCTTAGGGCACCGGGACAACTATGGCTACACCTTC.

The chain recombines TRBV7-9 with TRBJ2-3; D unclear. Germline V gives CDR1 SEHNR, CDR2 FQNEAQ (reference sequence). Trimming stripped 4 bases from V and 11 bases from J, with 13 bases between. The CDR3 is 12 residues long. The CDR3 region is CASSWEGPGQYF. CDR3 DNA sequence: TGTGCCAGCAGCTGGGAAGGCCCCGGGCAGTATTTT.

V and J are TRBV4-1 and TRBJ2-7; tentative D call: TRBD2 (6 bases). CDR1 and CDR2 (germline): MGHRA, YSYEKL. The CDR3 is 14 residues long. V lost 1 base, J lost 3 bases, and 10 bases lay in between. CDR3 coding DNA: TGCGCCAGCAGCCAAGCCGGGAGTGGCTACGAGCAGTACTTC. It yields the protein CASSQAGSGYEQYF.

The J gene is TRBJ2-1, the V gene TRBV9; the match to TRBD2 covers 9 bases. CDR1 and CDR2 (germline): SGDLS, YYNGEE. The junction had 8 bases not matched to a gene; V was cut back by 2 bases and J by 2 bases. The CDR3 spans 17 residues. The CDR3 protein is CASSVTSGSAAYNEQFF. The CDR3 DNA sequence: TGTGCCAGCAGCGTCACTAGCGGGTCAGCGGCCTACAATGAGCAGTTCTTC.

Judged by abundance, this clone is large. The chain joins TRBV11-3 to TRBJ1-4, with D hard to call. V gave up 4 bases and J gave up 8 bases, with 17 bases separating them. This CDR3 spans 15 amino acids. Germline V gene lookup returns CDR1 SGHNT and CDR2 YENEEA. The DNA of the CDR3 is TGTGCCAGCAGCTCTTCATTAGGCACACGGGAAAAACTGTTTTTT. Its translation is CASSSSLGTREKLFF.

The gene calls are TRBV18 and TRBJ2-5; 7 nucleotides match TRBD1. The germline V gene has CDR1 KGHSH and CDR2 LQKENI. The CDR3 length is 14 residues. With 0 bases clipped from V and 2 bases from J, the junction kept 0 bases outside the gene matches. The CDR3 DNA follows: TGTGCCAGCTCACCACCGACAGGGCAAGAGACCCAGTACTTC. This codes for CASSPPTGQETQYF.

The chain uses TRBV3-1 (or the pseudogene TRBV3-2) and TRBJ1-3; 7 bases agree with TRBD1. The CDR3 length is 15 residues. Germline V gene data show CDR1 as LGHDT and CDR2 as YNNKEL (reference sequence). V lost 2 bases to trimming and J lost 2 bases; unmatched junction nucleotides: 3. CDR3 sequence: CASSQTQGAGNTIYF. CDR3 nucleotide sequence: TGTGCCAGCAGCCAAACGCAGGGGGCTGGAAACACCATATATTTT.